This entry lists 11 T cell receptor beta chains sequenced from one sample in a study of vaccination effects on CD4 cells after COVID-19. These receptors' targets are unknown. Sequencing followed a ViraFEST assay step that expanded antigen-specific CD4+ T cells with viral peptide pools. The culture ran for approximately 9 days before CD4+ T cells were isolated. The study found no prior SARS-CoV-2 infection in the vaccine recipients, who tested negative for nucleocapsid antibodies. Sequencing used immunoSEQ multiplex PCR; TCRdb keeps in-frame clones, though not all of them. The profile shows 50,000 or so clones, 79% of them singletons. The material sequenced was CD4+ T cells from PBMCs cultured with HCoV-OC43 spike peptides, taken before COVID-19 vaccination. Subset meaning: HCoV-OC43 spike overlapping peptide pool stimulation. These TCRs come from a human donor who received a COVID-19 vaccine.

The chain uses TRBV28 and TRBJ2-7, with TRBD2 matching 8 bases. CDR3 length: 16 residues. Germline lookup yields CDR1 MDHEN and CDR2 SYDVKM. Unmatched junction bases numbered 8, after V lost 3 bases and J lost 1 base. The DNA for the CDR3 is TGTGCCAGCAGTTTCTCTTTAGCGGGGTTGTCCTACGAGCAGTACGTC. Translation gives CASSFSLAGLSYEQYV.

This chain uses TRBV7-2 with TRBJ1-2; D perhaps matches TRBD1 (5 bases). The CDR3 is 13 residues long. Germline V gene sequence: CDR1 SGHTA, CDR2 FQGNSA. The V gene lost 1 base and the J gene lost 8 bases, with 11 bases spanning the gap. The CDR3 DNA reads TGTGCCAGCAGCTTAGGAGGGACTCGGGGCTACACCTTC. Translated, it gives CASSLGGTRGYTF.

The rearrangement joins TRBV11-3 to TRBJ1-1, with a tentative D call TRBD1 (5 bases). V was pared by 3 bases and J by 2 bases, with 7 bases between. Germline assignment: CDR1 SGHNT and CDR2 YENEEA. CDR3 size: 13 residues. CDR3 DNA sequence: TGTGCCAGCAGCTTCGACAGCAACACTGAAGCTTTCTTT. This codes for CASSFDSNTEAFF.

CDR3 coding DNA: TGTGCCAGCAGCTGGCTGGGGGGGCACAATCAGCCCCAGCATTTT. Its translation is CASSWLGGHNQPQHF. J is TRBJ1-5 and V is TRBV7-2; perhaps TRBD1 as D (6 bases). The germline CDR1 and CDR2 sequences are SGHTA and FQGNSA. The V end was cut by 4 bases, the J end by 3 bases, with 13 bases between. The CDR3 contains 15 residues. Filled out from reference TRBV7-2 and TRBJ1-5, the complete variable domain reads GAGVSQSPSNKVTEKGKDVELRCDPISGHTALYWYRQSLGQGLEFLIYFQGNSAPDKSGLPSDRFSAERTGGSVSTLTIQRTQQEDSAVYLCASSWLGGHNQPQHFGDGTRLSIL.

The V call is TRBV4-1, the J call TRBJ2-2; 12 bases agree with TRBD2. Trimming cost V 4 bases and J 6 bases; bases outside gene matches: 6. The CDR3 consists of 16 residues. Germline V gene data show CDR1 as MGHRA and CDR2 as YSYEKL. The CDR3 nucleotides read TGCGCCAGCAGCCCTAGGACTAGCGGGGTTCCCGGGGAGCTGTTTTTT. Translation: CASSPRTSGVPGELFF.

The chain uses TRBV2 and TRBJ2-2; 7 nucleotides line up with TRBD1. The V gene's germline CDR1 is SNHLY and CDR2 FYNNEI. The CDR3 contains 15 residues. Trimming cost V 3 bases and J 0 bases; bases outside gene matches: 1. As DNA, the CDR3 is TGTGCCAGCAGTGAGCAGGGGGCGAACACCGGGGAGCTGTTTTTT. Translating gives CASSEQGANTGELFF.

In this sample, this clone turned up a few times. V is TRBV23-1 and J is TRBJ1-6, with 10 nucleotides matching TRBD1. TRBV23-1 is recorded as an ORF, its role being uncertain. The CDR3 covers 17 residues. V shed 4 bases and J 10 bases; nucleotides not matched to a gene: 13. The CDR3: CASSLIRTGGIGSPLHF. CDR3 in DNA: TGCGCCAGCAGTCTCATCCGGACAGGGGGAATAGGATCACCCCTCCACTTT.

The chain joins TRBV5-6 to TRBJ1-1; a weak D match, TRBD1 (5 bases). The germline CDR1 and CDR2 sequences are SGHDT and YYEEEE. Trimming stripped 3 bases from V and 4 bases from J, with 10 bases between. This CDR3 region has 13 residues. The CDR3 spells CASSSQGVTEAFF. CDR3 bases: TGTGCCAGCAGCTCCCAGGGAGTCACTGAAGCTTTCTTT.

This clone was observed a few times. The chain recombines TRBV12-3 or TRBV12-4 with TRBJ1-2; possible D gene TRBD1, 5 bases. The CDR3 runs 13 residues. V dropped 6 bases and J dropped 4 bases, with 12 bases sitting between them. CDR3 bases: TGTGCCAGCAGCCTCAGGGCCGGCTATGGCTACACCTTC. This sequence encodes CASSLRAGYGYTF.

This clone was seen a handful of times. The V gene is TRBV6-5, the J gene TRBJ2-1; 8 nucleotides agree with TRBD1. This CDR3 has 15 residues. V trimming: 5 bases; J trimming: 0 bases; junction bases outside the gene matches: 3. The V gene's germline CDR1 is MNHEY and CDR2 SVGAGI. CDR3 bases: TGTGCCAGCAGTCAACAGGGGGTCTCCTACAATGAGCAGTTCTTC. It encodes CASSQQGVSYNEQFF.

This clone came up a few times. V usage is TRBV30 and J usage is TRBJ1-3, with unresolved D. V lost 2 bases and J 0 bases, leaving 11 bases between the germline ends. The V gene's germline CDR1 is GTSNPN and CDR2 SVGIG (reference sequence). This CDR3 contains 15 residues. CDR3 residues: CAWSTDAASGNTIYF. In DNA form, the CDR3 reads TGTGCCTGGAGTACCGACGCAGCCTCTGGAAACACCATATATTTT.